A selection of T cell receptor beta chains follows, all from one sample in a study of blood T cell repertoires in COVID-19. Repertoires were generated with immunoSEQ multiplex PCR, while TCRdb's copy carries only in-frame clones and drops some. The table lists around 380,000 clones, around 87% of them singletons, with 1% to 1.5% in the top ten. Sequencing was done on a sample of PBMCs or T cells enriched from blood (not recorded which). All receptors derive from a man aged 25-45 years who had recovered from COVID-19. Both conserved end residues are part of each CDR3. A D gene is named only where the DNA matches it firmly. The size of a clone is reported for some rows only, either as once, few or many, or as a class for expanded clones.

>TRBV5-6|-|-|TRBJ1-6
TGTGCCAGCAGCTTGCGGGGTAGCTCCTATAATTCACCCCTCCACTTT
CASSLRGSSYNSPLHF
>TRBV12-5|TRBD1|once|TRBJ1-3
TGTGCTAGTGGTCCCGGGACAGGGAATCCGGCTGGAAACACCATATATTTT
CASGPGTGNPAGNTIYF
>TRBV30|-|-|TRBJ1-1
TGTGCCTGGTCAGTGGGACTGTTGAACACTGAAGCTTTCTTT
CAWSVGLLNTEAFF
>TRBV10-2|-|-|TRBJ1-3
TGCGCCAGCAGGGTTCAGGGAACTGGAAACACCATATATTTT
CASRVQGTGNTIYF
>TRBV7-9|-|few|TRBJ2-5
TGTGCCAGCAGCTTAAATCTCCAAGAGACCCAGTACTTC
CASSLNLQETQYF
>TRBV27|TRBD2|-|TRBJ2-1
TGTGCCAGCAGTTTAAAAGCTAGCGGGGGCTATGAGCAGTTCTTC
CASSLKASGGYEQFF
>TRBV27|-|-|TRBJ2-7
TGTGCCAGCAGTTTCCAGGGTCCCTACGAGCAGTACTTC
CASSFQGPYEQYF
>TRBV5-1|-|-|TRBJ1-1
TGCGCCAGCAGCTTTCAGGGACAATCGAAAAGCCCTGAAGCTTTCTTT
CASSFQGQSKSPEAFF
>TRBV5-1|TRBD1|-|TRBJ2-3
TGCGCCAGCAGCTTAGGACAGGGTCAAGATACGCAGTATTTT
CASSLGQGQDTQYF
>TRBV19|TRBD1|-|TRBJ1-5
TGTGCCAGTACCAACGAAGGACAGGGACGACAGCCCCAGCATTTT
CASTNEGQGRQPQHF
>TRBV5-1|-|few|TRBJ1-1
TGCGCCAGCAGCTTAGTCCGGGCCGACAGAATGAACACTGAAGCTTTCTTT
CASSLVRADRMNTEAFF
>TRBV7-2|-|-|TRBJ1-4
TGTGCCAGCAGCTCTGGGGCAGCAACTTGGGAAAAACTGTTTTTT
CASSSGAATWEKLFF
>TRBV6-5|TRBD2|-|TRBJ2-7
TGTGCCAGCAGTCCCGGGGGGGGGTACGACGAGCAGTACTTC
CASSPGGGYDEQYF
>TRBV7-9|-|-|TRBJ1-1
TGTGCCAGCAGCTTAGTACCAGGGGACACTGAAGCTTTCTTT
CASSLVPGDTEAFF
>TRBV3-1/TRBV3-2|-|-|TRBJ1-2
TGTGCCAGCAGCCAAGGGGGTCGGGAGGCTGGCGACACCTTC
CASSQGGREAGDTF
>TRBV15|TRBD2|-|TRBJ2-5
TGTGCCACCAGCAGAGGCCCTAGCGGGGGAGAGACCCAGTACTTC
CATSRGPSGGETQYF
>TRBV10-3|-|-|TRBJ1-2
TGTGCCATCAGTGGAACTTCTATTCTTAATGGCTACACCTTC
CAISGTSILNGYTF
>TRBV27|-|-|TRBJ1-4
TGTGCCAGCAGTTCTCGGGGGGCAGGTAATGAAAAACTGTTTTTT
CASSSRGAGNEKLFF
>TRBV2|-|-|TRBJ1-5
TGTGCCAGCAGTGCCGCAGTCTTGTATAGCAATCAGCCCCAGCATTTT
CASSAAVLYSNQPQHF
>TRBV7-3|TRBD2|-|TRBJ2-1
TGTGCCAGCAGCCCCCGGACTAGCGGGGGGTCAAGCTCCTACAATGAGCAGTTCTTC
CASSPRTSGGSSSYNEQFF
>TRBV12-3/TRBV12-4|-|few|TRBJ1-2
TGTGCCAGCACCTGGAGTAACTATGGCTACACCTTC
CASTWSNYGYTF
>TRBV3-1/TRBV3-2|-|-|TRBJ1-5
TGTGCCAGCAGCTTCGACAGATATCAGCCCCAGCATTTT
CASSFDRYQPQHF
>TRBV5-1|TRBD1|-|TRBJ1-3
TGCGCCAGCAGCAGATCCGGGACAGATAACTCTGGAAACACCATATATTTT
CASSRSGTDNSGNTIYF
>TRBV7-8|-|once|TRBJ2-6
TGTGCCAGCCTTCCTCCAGGGGTGTGGGGGGCCAACGTCCTGACTTTC
CASLPPGVWGANVLTF
>TRBV6-4|TRBD1|few|TRBJ2-1
TGTGCCAGCAGTGCGGGACAGGGGGTGGTTGAGCAGTTCTTC
CASSAGQGVVEQFF
>TRBV19|TRBD1|-|TRBJ1-2
TGTGCCAGTAGTTACAGGGGACTAGACTATGGCTACACCTTC
CASSYRGLDYGYTF
>TRBV7-3|TRBD2|once|TRBJ2-3
TGTGCCAGCAGCCCCACTAGCGGGGCGTTTCATACGCAGTATTTT
CASSPTSGAFHTQYF
>TRBV12-3/TRBV12-4|TRBD1|-|TRBJ1-6
TGTGCCAGCGGACAGGTCCGTGATCCCCCCCTCCACTTT
CASGQVRDPPLHF
>TRBV11-2|-|once|TRBJ1-1
TGTGCCAGCAGCCCGACCGCAGGTCCTCACACTGAAGCTTTCTTT
CASSPTAGPHTEAFF
>TRBV18|TRBD1|-|TRBJ2-1
TGTGCCAGCTCACCTAGCACCCAGGGGGCTGGTGAGCAGTTCTTC
CASSPSTQGAGEQFF
>TRBV19|-|-|TRBJ1-5
TGTGCCAGTCTCCCGGGGGGCGCGGGGGTAGCCCAGCATTTT
CASLPGGAGVAQHF
>TRBV6-5|-|-|TRBJ1-2
TGTGCCAGCAGTTACTCCCCAGAACCCCGTTATGGCTACACCTTC
CASSYSPEPRYGYTF
>TRBV7-9|-|-|TRBJ2-3
TGTGCCAGCAGCTTGTCCGGTGGAGGTACGCAGTATTTT
CASSLSGGGTQYF
>TRBV9|-|-|TRBJ1-2
TGTGCCAGCAGCGTAGAGGCACTCCCCGGGTATGGCTACACCTTC
CASSVEALPGYGYTF
>TRBV12-5|TRBD2|-|TRBJ2-3
TGTGCTAGTGGTTCAATAGCGGGGAGCACAGATACGCAGTATTTT
CASGSIAGSTDTQYF
>TRBV12-3/TRBV12-4|-|-|TRBJ1-3
TGTGCCAGCAGTTTTACATCTGGAAACACCATATATTTT
CASSFTSGNTIYF
>TRBV4-1|-|-|TRBJ1-1
TGCGCCAGCAGCGAAATTGCAGGGTTGAACACTGAAGCTTTCTTT
CASSEIAGLNTEAFF
>TRBV6-2/TRBV6-3|TRBD1|-|TRBJ1-2
TGTGCCAGCAGTTACGTCGGGACAGAAGCTGGCTACACCTTC
CASSYVGTEAGYTF
>TRBV7-9|-|few|TRBJ1-4
TGTGCCAGCAGCCCAGGGTTTTCAGTTGCGGAAAAACTGTTTTTT
CASSPGFSVAEKLFF
>TRBV29-1|-|-|TRBJ2-6
TGCAGCGTACCCGGGCAGGGCGAGTCTGGGGCCAACGTCCTGACTTTC
CSVPGQGESGANVLTF